The 31 T cell receptor beta chains listed next were all sequenced from one sample in a study of CD8 T cells in Susac syndrome. A quantity of about 0.45 to 1 ug RNA underwent reverse transcription using random hexamers. MiXCR, run by TCRdb on the immunoSEQ multiplex PCR reads, gives a single entry per CDR3 protein. The data hold approximately 110,000 distinct CDR3 sequences, with about 93% observed a single time. The sample taken for sequencing was CD4+ T cells from PBMCs. These receptors all stem from a human donor in good health.

This chain joins TRBV19 and TRBJ2-1; 14 nucleotides match TRBD2. V lost 1 base and J lost 10; bases outside the gene matches: 9. Per germline, CDR1 LNHDA and CDR2 SQIVND (reference sequence). The length of the CDR3 is 17 residues. The CDR3 sequence: CASSIVSGTSGSEEQFF. The CDR3 nucleotides are TGTGCCAGTAGTATAGTGTCGGGGACTAGCGGGAGTGAGGAGCAGTTCTTC.

A note on this clonotype: An end of the junction does not agree with germline; a read error may underlie this. The chain employs TRBV15 and TRBJ2-3; 9 bases are shared with TRBD1. CDR1 is LNHNV, CDR2 YYDKDF, per germline (reference sequence). The CDR3 totals 17 residues. CDR3 protein: CATSRDRTGVSTDTQYF. In nucleotides, the CDR3 is TGTGCCACCAGCCGAGACCGGACAGGGGTTAGCACAGATACGCAGTATTTT.

In DNA form, the CDR3 reads TGCAGCGTTCAGACAGGGTTGGCCCACTACGAGCAGTACTTC. It yields the protein CSVQTGLAHYEQYF. The gene calls are TRBV29-1 and TRBJ2-7, with 7 nucleotides matching TRBD1. After removal of 5 bases from V and 3 bases from J, the junction contained 10 bases not matched to a gene. The CDR3 is made up of 14 amino acids. From germline, CDR1 is SQVTM and CDR2 ANQGSEA.

The J gene is TRBJ2-1, the V gene TRBV20-1; D ambiguous. V lost 5 bases and J 5 bases, leaving 13 bases between the germline ends. Germline V lookup: CDR1 DFQATT, CDR2 SNEGSKA (reference sequence). The CDR3 is 13 residues long. CDR3 sequence: CSAPLSGNNEQFF. CDR3 sequence (DNA): TGCAGTGCTCCCCTTTCAGGAAACAATGAGCAGTTCTTC.

The J gene is TRBJ2-7, the V gene TRBV28, with 8 nucleotides matching TRBD2. Germline V gene data show CDR1 as MDHEN and CDR2 as SYDVKM. Trimming at V came to 6 bases and at J to 6 bases, leaving 10 bases not matched to a gene. The CDR3 sequence is 14 residues long. The CDR3 nucleotides are TGTGCCAGCAGCCCGAGCGGGAGCCCATCCGAGCAGTACTTC. Its protein is CASSPSGSPSEQYF.

V and J are TRBV2 and TRBJ2-5, with D perhaps matching TRBD2 (6 bases). Germline V gene sequence: CDR1 SNHLY, CDR2 FYNNEI. The CDR3 is 12 amino acids. V dropped 6 bases and J dropped 3 bases, with 8 bases sitting between them. CDR3 in amino acids: CASSREKETQYF. In nucleotides, the CDR3 is TGTGCCAGCAGCCGGGAGAAAGAGACCCAGTACTTC.

This clonotype was seen just once. The CDR3 is CASSLRTRESTEAFF. Here the CDR3 DNA reads TGCGCCAGCAGCCTACGGACACGGGAGAGCACTGAAGCTTTCTTT. V is TRBV5-1 and J is TRBJ1-1, with D possibly matching TRBD1 (5 bases). Germline lookup yields CDR1 SGHRS and CDR2 YFSETQ. Trimming took off 4 bases at V and 4 bases at J, with 17 bases between the two ends. CDR3 size: 15 residues.

The rearrangement joins TRBV29-1 to TRBJ1-1, with TRBD1 identical over 10 bases. Germline loops: CDR1 SQVTM, CDR2 ANQGSEA. The ends lost 6 bases at V and 1 base at J; junction bases unmatched: 8. The CDR3 contains 15 residues. The CDR3 region has the DNA TGCAGCGTCACCGGGACAGGGGCTGGGAACACTGAAGCTTTCTTT. Its translation: CSVTGTGAGNTEAFF.

V is TRBV29-1 and J is TRBJ2-1; D may be TRBD1 (6 bases). Trimming took 7 bases from V and 3 from J, leaving 16 bases between them. This CDR3 is 14 amino acids long. Germline V gene lookup returns CDR1 SQVTM and CDR2 ANQGSEA. The CDR3 nucleotides are TGCAGCGCCCAGGGGACCCCATACTACAATGAGCAGTTCTTC. This sequence encodes CSAQGTPYYNEQFF.

The chain uses TRBV10-3 and TRBJ2-1; D is undetermined. This CDR3 has 15 residues. Trimming stripped 2 bases from V and 0 bases from J, with 8 bases between. The germline V gene has CDR1 ENHRY and CDR2 SYGVKD. DNA of the CDR3: TGTGCCATCAGTGAGGCGGATAGCTCCTACAATGAGCAGTTCTTC. Amino acid sequence: CAISEADSSYNEQFF.

The genes are TRBV7-2 and TRBJ1-1; D ambiguous. Germline V gives CDR1 SGHTA, CDR2 FQGNSA. V was clipped by 2 bases and J by 0 bases, with 28 bases between them. The CDR3 extends over 21 amino acids. CDR3: CASSLSRSRPGSLWMNTEAFF. In nucleotides, the CDR3 is TGTGCCAGCAGCTTAAGTCGCTCCCGCCCTGGGTCTTTATGGATGAACACTGAAGCTTTCTTT.

The genes are TRBV2 and TRBJ2-2, with D possibly being TRBD2 (5 bases). Germline CDR1 is SNHLY and CDR2 is FYNNEI. The CDR3 consists of 15 residues. V shed 4 bases and J shed 1 base, with 10 bases lying between them. Here the CDR3 reads CASSVALLNTGELFF. CDR3 nucleotides: TGTGCCAGCAGTGTAGCGCTACTGAACACCGGGGAGCTGTTTTTT. Variable domain in full (rest from reference TRBV2 and TRBJ2-2): EPEVTQTPSHQVTQMGQEVILRCVPISNHLYFYWYRQILGQKVEFLVSFYNNEISEKSEIFDDQFSVERPDGSNFTLKIRSTKLEDSAMYFCASSVALLNTGELFFGEGSRLTVL.

J is TRBJ2-5 and V is TRBV6-1, with 8 bases fitting TRBD1. The V gene end was trimmed by 4 bases and the J gene end by 4 bases; junction bases not matched to a gene: 5. This CDR3 region has 14 residues. Germline V gene data show CDR1 as MNHNS and CDR2 as SASEGT. CDR3 amino acids: CASSGITGGETQYF. CDR3 DNA: TGTGCCAGCAGTGGCATTACAGGGGGAGAGACCCAGTACTTC.

The chain carries TRBV5-1 and TRBJ2-5; D gene unclear. The germline V and J ends were trimmed by 4 bases and 0 bases, with 10 bases remaining between them. The CDR3 covers 14 residues. The germline V gene has CDR1 SGHRS and CDR2 YFSETQ. CDR3 in amino acids: CASSQTEYQETQYF. DNA for the CDR3: TGCGCCAGCAGCCAAACAGAATACCAAGAGACCCAGTACTTC.

The V call is TRBV20-1, the J call TRBJ1-2; unclear D gene. Per germline, CDR1 DFQATT and CDR2 SNEGSKA (reference sequence). The V and J ends lost 3 bases and 8 bases respectively, with 10 bases between them. There are 11 residues in the CDR3. The CDR3: CSASLRGGYTF. Here the CDR3 DNA reads TGCAGTGCTAGTCTGAGAGGCGGCTACACCTTC.

The rearrangement links TRBV27 to TRBJ1-3; D is ambiguous. Between the trimmed V and J ends, which lost 8 bases and 0 bases, there was a span of 5 bases. This CDR3 region has 12 residues. The germline CDR1 and CDR2 sequences are MNHEY and SMNVEV (reference sequence). The DNA for the CDR3 is TGTGCCAGCGGGAGCTCTGGAAACACCATATATTTT. The encoded protein is CASGSSGNTIYF.

The chain joins TRBV14 to TRBJ2-5, with D possibly matching TRBD2 (6 bases). The germline V and J ends were trimmed by 1 base and 4 bases, with 16 bases remaining between them. This CDR3 contains 16 residues. Germline CDR1 and CDR2: SGHDN and FVKESK. The CDR3 sequence: CASSQGSRWRGETQYF. In DNA form, the CDR3 reads TGTGCCAGCAGCCAAGGCTCCCGTTGGAGGGGAGAGACCCAGTACTTC.

This chain joins TRBV7-2 and TRBJ1-1; no clear D. V was shortened by 5 bases and J by 2 bases, with 12 bases between the two germline ends. In germline, CDR1 is SGHTA, CDR2 FQGNSA. This CDR3 comprises 14 residues. The DNA of the CDR3 is TGTGCCAGCAGCCCCCGGGCAGCTAACACTGAAGCTTTCTTT. Its protein product is CASSPRAANTEAFF. The variable domain in full, with the rest retrieved from reference TRBV7-2 and TRBJ1-1, is GAGVSQSPSNKVTEKGKDVELRCDPISGHTALYWYRQSLGQGLEFLIYFQGNSAPDKSGLPSDRFSAERTGGSVSTLTIQRTQQEDSAVYLCASSPRAANTEAFFGQGTRLTVV.

The genes are TRBV29-1 and TRBJ2-3; D not certain. Trimming stripped 3 bases from V and 5 bases from J, with 12 bases between. Germline V gene data show CDR1 as SQVTM and CDR2 as ANQGSEA. The CDR3 covers 13 residues. In DNA, the CDR3 is TGCAGCGTTGATCTCGCGGACCAAGATACGCAGTATTTT. Amino acid sequence: CSVDLADQDTQYF.

V gene TRBV12-3 or TRBV12-4 combines with J gene TRBJ2-1; 9 nucleotides line up with TRBD2. The CDR3 covers 17 residues. After removal of 4 bases from V and 3 bases from J, the junction contained 10 bases not matched to a gene. CDR3 coding DNA: TGTGCCAGCAGTTACTCCTTAGCGGGAGCAAACTACAATGAGCAGTTCTTC. Amino acid sequence: CASSYSLAGANYNEQFF.

CDR3 DNA sequence: TGTGCCAGCAGCCAGTCGAACATTCAGTACTTC. It encodes CASSQSNIQYF. The chain uses TRBV7-2 and TRBJ2-4, with D unresolved. V dropped 5 bases and J dropped 7 bases, with 6 bases sitting between them. CDR1 is SGHTA and CDR2 is FQGNSA in the germline V gene. The CDR3 consists of 11 residues.

The gene calls are TRBV3-1 and TRBJ1-5; D unclear. The CDR3 is made up of 13 amino acids. Germline CDR1 is LGHDT and CDR2 is YNNKEL (reference sequence). Trimming stripped 0 bases from V and 7 bases from J, with 7 bases between. As DNA, the CDR3 is TGTGCCAGCAGCCAAGATGCGGGGCAGCCCCAGCATTTT. It codes for CASSQDAGQPQHF. Full variable domain (rest looked up from reference TRBV3-1 and TRBJ1-5): DTAVSQTPKYLVTQMGNDKSIKCEQNLGHDTMYWYKQDSKKFLKIMFSYNNKELIINETVPNRFSPKSPDKAHLNLHINSLELGDSAVYFCASSQDAGQPQHFGDGTRLSIL.

The CDR3 nucleotides read TGTGCCGGGGGGTCAGGCGGCTACGAGCAGTACTTC. It translates to CAGGSGGYEQYF. The J gene is TRBJ2-7, the V gene TRBV7-9; D is perhaps TRBD2 (6 bases). Germline CDR1 is SEHNR and CDR2 is FQNEAQ (reference sequence). V was shortened by 11 bases and J by 3 bases, with 14 bases between the two germline ends. The CDR3 is 12 residues long. Filled out from reference TRBV7-9 and TRBJ2-7, the complete variable domain reads DTGVSQNPRHKITKRGQNVTFRCDPISEHNRLYWYRQTLGQGPEFLTYFQNEAQLEKSRLLSDRFSAERPKGSFSTLEIQRTEQGDSAMYLCAGGSGGYEQYFGPGTRLTVT.

The chain is built from TRBV19 and TRBJ1-2; D ambiguous. The CDR3 has 14 residues. CDR1 is LNHDA and CDR2 is SQIVND in the germline V gene (reference sequence). Between the trimmed V and J ends, which lost 2 bases and 7 bases, there was a span of 14 bases. CDR3 coding DNA: TGTGCCAGTAGTATAAAGAACAACGGGCTTGGCTACACCTTC. Translating it yields CASSIKNNGLGYTF.

The CDR3 sequence is CSVEVKDSTDTQYF. The CDR3 DNA is TGCAGCGTTGAAGTCAAGGACAGCACAGATACGCAGTATTTT. V and J are TRBV29-1 and TRBJ2-3; D is unresolved. From germline, CDR1 is SQVTM and CDR2 ANQGSEA. V was shortened by 1 base and J by 0 bases, with 8 bases between the two germline ends. The CDR3 totals 14 residues.

The chain uses TRBV5-1 and TRBJ2-7; unclear D gene. Between the trimmed V and J ends, which lost 1 base and 0 bases, there was a span of 14 bases. The CDR3 has 16 residues. Germline values: CDR1 SGHRS, CDR2 YFSETQ. CDR3 residues: CASSLLNFPSSYEQYF. The CDR3 DNA is TGCGCCAGCAGCTTGTTGAACTTCCCGAGCTCCTACGAGCAGTACTTC.

This clonotype was recorded once. V and J are TRBV5-1 and TRBJ2-7; TRBD2 matches 13 bases. CDR3 length: 17 residues. With V trimmed by 0 bases and J by 1 base, 4 bases remained unmatched. Germline V gives CDR1 SGHRS, CDR2 YFSETQ. This CDR3 is CASSLGLAGGMSYEQYF. The CDR3 DNA reads as TGCGCCAGCAGCTTGGGACTAGCGGGAGGTATGTCCTACGAGCAGTACTTC. The variable domain in full, with the rest retrieved from reference TRBV5-1 and TRBJ2-7, is KAGVTQTPRYLIKTRGQQVTLSCSPISGHRSVSWYQQTPGQGLQFLFEYFSETQRNKGNFPGRFSGRQFSNSRSEMNVSTLELGDSALYLCASSLGLAGGMSYEQYFGPGTRLTVT.

This clonotype was detected only a few times. This chain connects TRBV7-9 to TRBJ2-7, with no clear D. The V gene's germline CDR1 is SEHNR and CDR2 FQNEAQ (reference sequence). This CDR3 has 15 residues. Trimming removed 0 bases at V and 0 bases at J, with 9 bases between. This chain's CDR3 is CASSLAGPSSYEQYF. CDR3 bases: TGTGCCAGCAGCTTAGCGGGCCCTTCCTCCTACGAGCAGTACTTC.

This sequence joins TRBV7-9 and TRBJ2-7; no definite D call. Germline V gene lookup returns CDR1 SEHNR and CDR2 FQNEAQ (reference sequence). This CDR3 contains 14 residues. Trimming pared 1 base from V and 2 bases from J, leaving 9 bases between. The CDR3 spells CASSLGQRAYEQYF. The CDR3 DNA follows: TGTGCCAGCAGCTTAGGTCAGAGAGCCTACGAGCAGTACTTC.

This chain joins TRBV19 and TRBJ2-1; D unclear. Germline V CDR1 and CDR2: LNHDA, SQIVND (reference sequence). V lost 0 bases and J lost 10, with 7 bases in between. There are 12 residues in the CDR3. This chain's CDR3 is CASSIEGREQFF. CDR3 sequence (DNA): TGTGCCAGTAGTATAGAAGGGCGAGAGCAGTTCTTC.

This clonotype was counted once. The rearrangement uses TRBV18 and TRBJ2-1; TRBD2 might be the D (5 bases). Per the germline V gene, CDR1 is KGHSH and CDR2 is LQKENI. The CDR3 contains 15 residues. Trimming took 2 bases from V and 3 from J, leaving 11 bases between them. CDR3 nucleotide sequence: TGTGCCAGCTCACCAAGGGTTAGCGACTACAATGAGCAGTTCTTC. This sequence encodes CASSPRVSDYNEQFF. Together with reference TRBV18 and TRBJ2-1, the CDR3 gives the full variable domain: NAGVMQNPRHLVRRRGQEARLRCSPMKGHSHVYWYRQLPEEGLKFMVYLQKENIIDESGMPKERFSAEFPKEGPSILRIQQVVRGDSAAYFCASSPRVSDYNEQFFGPGTRLTVL.